This T cell receptor (beta chain) was observed in a study of cytomegalovirus exposure and HLA in healthy donors (dated by TCRdb to 2016 to 2017). For the study in its entirety: An earlier analysis of several hundred of the donors reported around 280 Gb of sequence data and approximately 120 million unique TCR beta sequences obtained from approximately 180 million T cells. Among the roughly 380 genotyped donors, approximately 77% belonged to the genetic ancestry cluster associated with self-reported Caucasian donors. About five DR-DQ haplotypes were handled as single units for association and clustering because linkage in the cohort was strong. The number of typed donors differed by locus: about 620-640 for A, B, C, DRB1 and DQB1; 522 for DQA1; approximately 600 for DPA1; and about 450 for DPB1. To study patterns of TCR occurrence, a later analysis re-analyzed previously published TCR beta repertoires from 550 to 800 donors and added high-resolution HLA genotyping. The later analysis used no new phenotypic data to find candidate immune exposures, relying instead on TCR beta sequences and their occurrence across donors. In an earlier analysis of 550 to 700 of the donors, high-throughput TCR beta sequencing was used to judge whether each TCR beta V gene segment behaved as functional or pseudogenic. An early release covering around 630 HLA-typed donors comprised about 300 gigabases of sequencing data and around 85 million unique TCR sequences. To predict cytomegalovirus infection status, the study combined high-throughput TCR immunosequencing, statistical association of individual TCRs with disease status, and machine learning. HLA typing covered class I and class II loci at four-digit resolution. The study aimed to test whether signatures of past pathogen exposure could be identified by cataloging public T cell receptors. The study profiled the T cell repertoires of fewer than 850 subjects by immunosequencing and related them to cytomegalovirus serostatus. A later genetic analysis used genome-wide SNP genotypes for about 65% of the 666 donors, treating that subset as a discovery cohort. On average, 235,054 unique TCR beta nucleotide sequences were sequenced per donor among a few hundred genotyped donors of the cohort, with about 19% of those sequences being non-productive. All discovery cohort repertoires had been generated using a single sequencing platform. Alongside the repertoire data, information on donor age, sex, ethnicity and CMV serostatus was compiled. In addition to the first cohort of around 670 subjects, a separate validation cohort of 130 or so different subjects was used.

The CDR1 and CDR2 encoded by the germline V gene are SNHLY and FYNNEI. After removal of 5 bases from V and 2 bases from J, the junction retains 7 bases not matched to a gene. The CDR3 contains 15 residues, cysteine and phenylalanine counted. Here the CDR3 DNA is all that survives: 45 bases in frame from base 1. Comment on this clone: The clone's antigen remains unknown. One base away there is no much larger clone; base qualities are not given.

Libraries were built with the immunoSEQ multiplex PCR assay. A mixture of 60 forward primers for TCR Vbeta segments and 13 reverse primers for TCR Jbeta segments was used in the multiplex PCR. The CDR3 region of rearranged TCR beta genes was amplified from genomic DNA by a multiplex PCR assay. The amplified TCR beta libraries were sequenced on the Illumina HiSeq System as 87-base-pair reads. As for how the authors treated the data: Across the 640 or so repertoires, a later analysis counted 80 million or so unique TCR beta chains, roughly 11 million of which were shared by at least two donors. Raw reads were error-corrected and collapsed into unique sequences by a nearest-neighbor algorithm in which closely related sequences were merged to remove PCR and sequencing errors. To assign V, D and J gene segments, CDR3 sequences were aligned to IMGT reference sequences. For a sequence to be retained, a match of at least six nucleotides was required to both a V gene segment and a J gene segment. Rearrangements were classified as productive when the CDR3 lacked stop codons and remained in frame with V and J, and all other rearrangements were classified as non-productive. Following IMGT convention, CDR3 was defined as the stretch from the second conserved V-encoded cysteine to the conserved J-encoded phenylalanine. The earlier analysis of fewer than 700 of the donors excluded sequences that lacked an unambiguous match to a single V gene segment. An earlier analysis of several hundred of the donors called V segments functional above 56.7% productive rearrangements and segregating when the between-donor standard deviation exceeded 5%. A statistical classification framework was developed to diagnose cytomegalovirus status using the catalog of TCR beta chain sequences. In a later analysis, TCR nucleotide sequences were compared against IMGT/GENE-DB human TR gene sequences so that V and J genes could be assigned. The TCRdist pipeline was used in a later analysis to assign CDR3 sequences and most-parsimonious VDJ recombination scenarios. In a later analysis, every TCR beta chain was defined by the combination of its CDR3 amino acid sequence and its V-gene family, and reads without a unique V-gene family were dropped. To address suspected cross-contamination and a sequencing artifact, a later analysis removed 450 to 700 highly shared, low-generation-probability nucleotide sequences. In a later analysis, a clonal expansion index was calculated for each public chain from normalized within-repertoire ranks of inferred template counts. Generation probabilities in a later analysis came from a VDJ recombination model fitted to out-of-frame rearrangements, and those results were checked against IGoR. In a later analysis, hypergeometric tests were used to score TCR-TCR, TCR-HLA and TCR-CMV co-occurrence, with a repertoire-size bias correction applied to TCR pairs. In a later analysis, false discovery rates were estimated by permuting HLA or CMV assignments 20 times. A later analysis grouped co-occurring TCRs with DBSCAN, adding TCRdist sequence similarity when clustering within HLA-allele-positive subsets. Repertoires with fewer than 30,000 or more than 120,000 public chains, plus five repertoires with anomalous nucleotide sharing, were excluded from co-occurrence clustering. Entries here come from immuneACCESS through TCRdb and include only in-frame sequences with V and J called. Some clones fail to appear in such tables; in the studies checked, an unresolved V gene covers under half of the shortfall, and the cause of the remainder is unknown. V and J calls plus clone size are reproduced from that table; the DNA served to infer D and trimming. The sample table holds over 150,000 clones, of which approximately 79% were seen once. In total, the top ten clones hold about 2.3% of the sample.

General study outcomes and caveats: It was suggested by the authors that the approach could potentially be generalized to other disease states and immunological phenotypes. A later genetic analysis associated a missense DCLRE1C variant with V-gene and J-gene trimming of TCR beta chains, and an independent cohort replicated the association. A further reported finding was that TCR beta sequences accurately predicted the HLA-A and HLA-B alleles for most subjects in the first cohort. This cohort had only TCR beta chains sequenced, and the lack of alpha or paired-chain data limited which features could be detected. For the cohort, immune exposure information was limited to CMV serostatus. Presence/absence analyses assumed roughly uniform sequencing depth across donors, an assumption that may not hold. Most TCR sequences were seen in very few donors, while some public TCRs were found in many individuals. In a later analysis, HLA-associated TCR beta chains were found to be more clonally expanded and to have lower generation probabilities than equally common non-associated chains. In a later genetic analysis, fewer N-insertions in productive TCRs were reported among donors in an Asian-associated ancestry cluster than the approximately 670-donor mean. In a later analysis, 15,000 to 20,000 TCR beta sequences were associated with specific HLA alleles at a false discovery rate of 0.05. In the study, 150 to 200 TCR beta chains were listed as associated with cytomegalovirus. A few of the identified cytomegalovirus-associated TCR beta chains were confirmed in vitro to be specific for cytomegalovirus antigens. Because some donors lacked HLA typing at each locus, the association tests relied only on the typed subset. A later analysis found that TCR association rates varied across HLA loci, with DRB1 alleles showing the most associated TCRs and HLA-C alleles the fewest. A later analysis reported that several top co-occurrence clusters appeared linked to parvovirus B19, influenza, CMV and Epstein-Barr virus. In a later analysis, most CMV-associated TCR beta chains were found to appear HLA-restricted, with HLA associations seemingly driven largely by CMV exposure. Correlated functional status among segregating V segments might reflect linkage disequilibrium, but an unknown experimental factor could not be ruled out. The classifier was reported to diagnose cytomegalovirus status with high specificity and sensitivity in both the original cohort and the validation cohort. An earlier analysis of several hundred of the donors showed that most TCR beta V segments appeared in productive rearrangements either about 90% or about 30% of the time, which broadly matched IMGT annotations. Because counts were too low, seventeen rarely observed V segments, including chromosome 9 orphons, were excluded from the earlier analysis of under 650 of the donors. Some IMGT-functional V segments, including TRBV6-2 and TRBV6-3, could not be told apart with the 87-base-pair reads, so those segments were excluded. The sequencing pipeline was judged likely to have produced a cluster of highly shared sequence variants as a technical artifact. When HLA alleles, especially DR and DQ, strongly co-occurred, attributing TCR associations to individual alleles was difficult.

The cohort comprised more than 550 healthy bone marrow donors. At the time of sampling, all cohort members were nominally healthy, though unrecorded immune exposures were likely present. The donor tested CMV seronegative and was one of the 352 seronegative cohort members. Each donor provided a peripheral blood sample, and peripheral blood mononuclear cells were used for TCR beta sequencing. Genomic DNA extraction from the blood cell samples was performed with the Qiagen DNeasy Blood Extraction Kit. The chain is encoded by TRBV2 joined to TRBJ2-7, with 9 bases aligning to TRBD1. The sample comprised PBMCs. The sequence was collected from a male donor in good health and CMV-seronegative. The DNA is as follows: TGTGCCAGCAGTAAACAGGGGGCTAAGGCCTACGAGCAGTACTTC. Its protein product is CASSKQGAKAYEQYF.